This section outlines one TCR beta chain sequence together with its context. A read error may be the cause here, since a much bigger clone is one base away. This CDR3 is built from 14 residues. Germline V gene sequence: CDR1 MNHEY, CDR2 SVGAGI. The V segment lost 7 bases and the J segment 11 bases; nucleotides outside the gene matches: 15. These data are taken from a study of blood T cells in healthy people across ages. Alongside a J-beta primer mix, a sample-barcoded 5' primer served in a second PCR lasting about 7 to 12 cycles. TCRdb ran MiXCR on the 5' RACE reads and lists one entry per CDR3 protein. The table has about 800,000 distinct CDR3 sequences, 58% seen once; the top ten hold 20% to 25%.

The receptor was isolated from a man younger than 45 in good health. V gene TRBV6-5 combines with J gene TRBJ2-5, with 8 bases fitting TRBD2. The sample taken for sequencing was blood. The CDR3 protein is CASTHGRASGEQYF. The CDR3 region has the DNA TGTGCCAGCACGCACGGGAGGGCCTCTGGGGAGCAGTACTTC.